Each of the 10 T cell receptor beta chains below was sequenced from the same sample in a study of cytotoxic CD8 clonotypes in ibrutinib-treated CLL. Method: immunoSEQ multiplex PCR; TCRdb's copy keeps in-frame clones and lacks some. The sample gives approximately 100,000 clones, roughly 80% of which show up once; about 33% is in the top ten. This specimen consisted of PBMCs, obtained after 12 months of ibrutinib treatment. The source is a human donor with chronic lymphocytic leukemia.

The V call is TRBV9, the J call TRBJ2-7; 9 bases are shared with TRBD1. With 3 bases clipped from V and 7 bases from J, the junction kept 14 bases outside the gene matches. From germline, CDR1 is SGDLS and CDR2 YYNGEE. CDR3 size: 16 residues. The CDR3, as DNA: TGTGCCAGCAGCGCCAGACCCGGGACAGGGCATTTAGAGCAGTACTTC. Translation: CASSARPGTGHLEQYF.

The chain uses TRBV18 and TRBJ2-3, with TRBD1 matching 9 bases. J gave up 6 bases and V 6 bases, and 7 bases lay outside the gene matches. The CDR3 loop spans 14 amino acids. The germline V gene has CDR1 KGHSH and CDR2 LQKENI. Here the CDR3 reads CASSSPTGGDTQYF. The CDR3 region has the DNA TGTGCCAGCTCGTCACCTACAGGGGGCGATACGCAGTATTTT.

The rearrangement joins TRBV19 to TRBJ1-1; D is ambiguous. Trimming stripped 5 bases from V and 4 bases from J, with 17 bases between. The CDR3 length is 15 residues. Germline V gene sequence: CDR1 LNHDA, CDR2 SQIVND (reference sequence). CDR3 nucleotides: TGTGCCAGTAGTGCGCAGTTTCTAACCTCCACTGAAGCTTTCTTT. It yields the protein CASSAQFLTSTEAFF.

This chain connects TRBV5-1 to TRBJ2-5; 12 bases fit TRBD1. The CDR3 is 17 residues long. J was trimmed by 5 bases and V by 7 bases; bases with no gene match: 15. CDR1 is SGHRS, CDR2 YFSETQ, per germline. In DNA form, the CDR3 reads TGCGCCAGCGCCCGCCGGACGGGACAGGGGGCATGGGAGACCCAGTACTTC. It specifies CASARRTGQGAWETQYF.

This clone appeared a single time. The V gene is TRBV29-1, the J gene TRBJ1-1; D not certain. In germline, CDR1 is SQVTM, CDR2 ANQGSEA. V was shortened by 4 bases and J by 0 bases, with 15 bases between the two germline ends. The CDR3 spans 15 residues. CDR3 protein: CSVVGPGRLNTEAFF. The CDR3 nucleotides read TGCAGCGTTGTAGGCCCTGGCAGACTGAACACTGAAGCTTTCTTT.

This chain connects TRBV30 to TRBJ1-2; D call uncertain. V lost 0 bases, J lost 2 bases, and 7 bases lay in between. This CDR3 spans 13 amino acids. Germline assignment: CDR1 GTSNPN and CDR2 SVGIG (reference sequence). The CDR3 here is CAWSVGENYGYTF. The CDR3 DNA reads as TGTGCCTGGAGTGTCGGGGAGAACTATGGCTACACCTTC.

The V call is TRBV5-6, the J call TRBJ2-7; a weak D match, TRBD1 (6 bases). CDR1 is SGHDT and CDR2 is YYEEEE in the germline V gene. Between the trimmed V and J ends, which lost 4 bases and 7 bases, there was a span of 9 bases. The CDR3 covers 11 residues. In DNA, the CDR3 is TGTGCCAGCAGCCTCACAGGGGAGCAGTACTTC. Amino acids: CASSLTGEQYF.

This chain joins TRBV30 and TRBJ1-4; the match to TRBD1 covers 10 bases. Trimming removed 8 bases from V and 8 bases from J; junction bases left unmatched: 5. The CDR3 sequence is 12 residues long. Germline CDR1 is GTSNPN and CDR2 is SVGIG (reference sequence). The CDR3 loop is CAVRDRGEKLFF. The CDR3 bases are TGTGCCGTACGGGACAGGGGAGAAAAACTGTTTTTT. The full variable domain, in which reference TRBV30 and TRBJ1-4 provide the parts outside the CDR3, is SQTIHQWPATLVQPVGSPLSLECTVEGTSNPNLYWYRQAAGRGLQLLFYSVGIGQISSEVPQNLSASRPQDRQFILSSKKLLLSDSGFYLCAVRDRGEKLFFGSGTQLSVL.

The chain couples TRBV10-1 to TRBJ2-4; the D gene is possibly TRBD1 (6 bases). CDR3 length: 15 residues. Trimming pared 9 bases from V and 0 bases from J, leaving 15 bases between. Germline loops: CDR1 WNHNN, CDR2 SYGVQD (reference sequence). CDR3: CARSGQLLAKNIQYF. The CDR3 DNA reads TGCGCCAGGAGCGGACAGTTACTAGCCAAAAACATTCAGTACTTC.

CDR3 sequence: CACRREGFGGYTF. CDR3 DNA sequence: TGTGCCTGTCGAAGGGAGGGGTTCGGTGGCTACACCTTC. The rearrangement joins TRBV30 to TRBJ1-2, with D perhaps TRBD1 (5 bases). The CDR3 consists of 13 residues. V lost 6 bases and J 7 bases, leaving 18 bases between the germline ends. The germline CDR1 and CDR2 sequences are GTSNPN and SVGIG (reference sequence).